This passage covers 18 T cell receptor beta chains from one sample sequenced in a study of early T cells in non-severe SARS-CoV-2 infection. Via MiXCR, TCRdb re-called the 5' RACE reads, giving one row per CDR3 protein. Of about 46,000 distinct CDR3 sequences in the sample, about 9.3% were seen once. Sequencing input: whole blood. These receptors all stem from an adult who was a healthcare worker with PCR-confirmed SARS-CoV-2 infection or an uninfected control (not recorded which).

This clonotype was counted many times. This chain links TRBV12-3 or TRBV12-4 with TRBJ1-6, with 7 bases that match TRBD1. Losses at the gene ends were 5 bases for V and 7 bases for J; bases not matched to a gene: 5. The CDR3 is made up of 14 amino acids. The CDR3, as DNA: TGTGCCAGCAGTCGGACAGGAGCCAATTCACCCCTCCACTTT. It is translated as CASSRTGANSPLHF.

The CDR3 nucleotides are TGTGCCAGCAGACCCGCGGGAGGCAGCTCCTACAATGAGCAGTTCTTC. Residues: CASRPAGGSSYNEQFF. The J gene is TRBJ2-1, the V gene TRBV7-2; 8 bases map to TRBD2. Germline V gene sequence: CDR1 SGHTA, CDR2 FQGNSA. V was pared by 6 bases and J by 0 bases, with 7 bases of the junction left unmatched. The CDR3 runs to 16 residues.

The rearrangement uses TRBV19 and TRBJ2-2; D is possibly TRBD2 (5 bases). Trimming removed 3 bases at V and 0 bases at J, with 8 bases between. The CDR3 totals 15 residues. CDR1 and CDR2 (germline): LNHDA, SQIVND (reference sequence). The CDR3 DNA follows: TGTGCCAGTAGTATGCCGGGGTCGAACACCGGGGAGCTGTTTTTT. Residues: CASSMPGSNTGELFF.

This clonotype was observed at least ten times. The rearrangement joins TRBV27 to TRBJ2-7, with TRBD2 identical over 13 bases. The V segment lost 5 bases and the J segment 7 bases; nucleotides outside the gene matches: 8. The length of the CDR3 is 15 residues. Germline V CDR1 and CDR2: MNHEY, SMNVEV (reference sequence). The CDR3 loop is CASSPGLAGVREQYF. CDR3 DNA sequence: TGTGCCAGCAGTCCAGGACTAGCGGGAGTTAGAGAGCAGTACTTC.

This clonotype was counted many times. CDR3 DNA: TGTGCCAGCAGTGGGACAGGGGGTTGGAATGAAAAACTGTTTTTT. This sequence encodes CASSGTGGWNEKLFF. This rearrangement joins TRBV2 to TRBJ1-4; 10 bases map to TRBD1. This CDR3 is 15 amino acids long. Germline-derived CDR1 and CDR2 are SNHLY and FYNNEI. The ends lost 4 bases at V and 5 bases at J; junction bases unmatched: 4.

This clonotype was seen a few times. The chain combines TRBV29-1 with TRBJ2-1; D might be TRBD1 (7 bases). Germline CDR1 is SQVTM and CDR2 is ANQGSEA. V dropped 3 bases and J dropped 8 bases, with 17 bases sitting between them. The CDR3 is made up of 14 amino acids. The CDR3 loop reads CSVDSAAGGYEQFF. The CDR3 nucleotides are TGCAGCGTTGACTCTGCGGCAGGGGGGTATGAGCAGTTCTTC.

This clonotype was counted ten times or more. This chain joins TRBV7-2 and TRBJ1-5; D is unclear. Germline V CDR1 and CDR2: SGHTA, FQGNSA. There are 12 residues in the CDR3. Trimming stripped 4 bases from V and 5 bases from J, with 6 bases between. CDR3 DNA sequence: TGTGCCAGCAGCTGGGGTGATCAGCCCCAGCATTTT. Its translation is CASSWGDQPQHF.

The V and J genes are TRBV5-1 and TRBJ1-2; the D is unclear. This CDR3 is 14 amino acids long. V was trimmed by 0 bases and J by 6 bases, leaving 12 bases between them. CDR1 SGHRS and CDR2 YFSETQ come from the germline V gene. The CDR3 region is CASSLEGPGHGYTF. DNA for the CDR3: TGCGCCAGCAGCTTGGAGGGTCCCGGACATGGCTACACCTTC.

The DNA for the CDR3 is TGTGCCAGCAGACAGGGGGACACGAACACTGAAGCTTTCTTT. Its translation: CASRQGDTNTEAFF. V gene TRBV25-1 combines with J gene TRBJ1-1; TRBD1 matches 8 bases. The CDR3 covers 14 residues. Per germline, CDR1 MGHDK and CDR2 SYGVNS. V shed 6 bases, J shed 1 base, and the junction held 4 bases outside the gene matches. Full variable domain (missing parts from reference TRBV25-1 and TRBJ1-1): EADIYQTPRYLVIGTGKKITLECSQTMGHDKMYWYQQDPGMELHLIHYSYGVNSTEKGDLSSESTVSRIRTEHFPLTLESARPSHTSQYLCASRQGDTNTEAFFGQGTRLTVV.

This clonotype was observed many times. The chain combines TRBV25-1 with TRBJ2-1; D may be TRBD1 or TRBD2 (6 bases each). The ends were cut back, 0 bases at V and 1 base at J, with 10 bases in the middle. Germline loops: CDR1 MGHDK, CDR2 SYGVNS. The CDR3 extends over 16 amino acids. CDR3 DNA: TGTGCCAGCAGTGAATATGGGGGGCTTTCCTACAATGAGCAGTTCTTC. The encoded protein is CASSEYGGLSYNEQFF.

This clonotype was detected ten times or more. J is TRBJ2-7 and V is TRBV9; D might be TRBD1 or TRBD2, each matching 6 bases. Per the germline V gene, CDR1 is SGDLS and CDR2 is YYNGEE. The ends were cut back, 4 bases at V and 4 bases at J, with 21 bases in the middle. There are 16 residues in the CDR3. CDR3 protein: CASSLGAGGQLYEQYF. The CDR3 DNA sequence: TGTGCCAGCAGCCTCGGAGCCGGGGGCCAGCTTTACGAGCAGTACTTC.

This clonotype occurred many times. The V gene is TRBV28, the J gene TRBJ1-6; maybe TRBD1 (5 bases). The CDR3 is made up of 15 amino acids. The germline V and J ends were trimmed by 4 bases and 7 bases, with 14 bases remaining between them. Germline V lookup: CDR1 MDHEN, CDR2 SYDVKM. The CDR3 DNA is TGTGCCAGCAGTTCACCGGGACGGGGCAATTCACCCCTCCACTTT. It translates to CASSSPGRGNSPLHF.

This clonotype was counted ten times or more. The rearrangement joins TRBV20-1 to TRBJ2-7; 10 positions agree with TRBD2. CDR3 length equals 15 residues. After removal of 6 bases from V and 4 bases from J, the junction contained 12 bases not matched to a gene. Per the germline V gene, CDR1 is DFQATT and CDR2 is SNEGSKA (reference sequence). In DNA, the CDR3 is TGCAGTGCCCCAAAACGAGCTAGCGGGAGTTACGAGCAGTACTTC. It specifies CSAPKRASGSYEQYF.

Many counts were recorded for this clonotype. This chain connects TRBV11-1 to TRBJ2-5; no firm D call. Trimming removed 5 bases from V and 2 bases from J, with 12 bases in between. Germline CDR1 reads SGHAT; CDR2 reads FQDESV (reference sequence). The CDR3 is 14 residues long. In DNA, the CDR3 is TGTGCCAGCAGCCTGACAAGTACTCAAGAGACCCAGTACTTC. Translating it yields CASSLTSTQETQYF.

This clonotype was detected a few times. The chain links TRBV12-3 or TRBV12-4 to TRBJ1-1, with TRBD1 identical over 7 bases. V lost 6 bases and J lost 2; bases outside the gene matches: 6. The CDR3 loop spans 14 amino acids. CDR3 protein: CASRLGGPNTEAFF. In DNA, the CDR3 is TGTGCCAGCAGGCTAGGGGGCCCAAACACTGAAGCTTTCTTT.

At least ten counts were recorded for this clonotype. The chain couples TRBV5-1 to TRBJ2-7; TRBD1 is a possible D gene (6 bases). There are 13 residues in the CDR3. From germline, CDR1 is SGHRS and CDR2 YFSETQ. V shed 4 bases and J shed 2 bases, with 10 bases lying between them. CDR3 region: CASSGQPAYEQYF. CDR3 bases: TGCGCCAGCAGCGGACAGCCGGCCTACGAGCAGTACTTC.

This clonotype was counted ten times or more. The chain uses TRBV7-9 and TRBJ2-5; D is unclear. The CDR3 runs to 15 residues. From germline, CDR1 is SEHNR and CDR2 FQNEAQ (reference sequence). V was cut by 3 bases and J by 0 bases, with 11 bases left in between. The CDR3 DNA reads as TGTGCCAGCAGCTTTCGATTAGGCGACCAAGAGACCCAGTACTTC. Its protein product is CASSFRLGDQETQYF.

This clonotype was found many times. The rearrangement joins TRBV15 to TRBJ1-2; possibly TRBD1 for D (5 bases). The germline V and J ends were trimmed by 0 bases and 4 bases, with 9 bases remaining between them. This CDR3 contains 14 residues. CDR1 is LNHNV, CDR2 YYDKDF, per germline (reference sequence). CDR3 sequence: CATSRDRAGYGYTF. In DNA, the CDR3 is TGTGCCACCAGCAGAGACAGGGCTGGCTATGGCTACACCTTC.